The sequence of this T cell receptor (beta chain) was determined in a study of T cell responses to AZD1222 COVID-19 vaccine. Profiling relied on immunoSEQ multiplex PCR, and the TCRdb table lists in-frame clones only, not all of them. Here the sample spans tens of thousands of clones, 80% to 90% being singletons. Study-wide points: Donors, mostly white British, included more females; clonal diversity was possibly underestimated.

For this clone: The antigen remains undetermined.

Germline lookup yields CDR1 SGHTA and CDR2 FQGNSA. The V end lost 1 base, the J end lost 5 bases, and 9 bases lay between the germline ends. The CDR3 is made up of 14 amino acids. This TCR was sampled from an adult who received the AZD1222 COVID-19 vaccine. The sequences come from peripheral blood, collected 28 days after the second AZD1222 dose. The V call is TRBV7-2, the J call TRBJ1-5; D perhaps matches TRBD1 (5 bases). The CDR3 bases are TGTGCCAGCAGCTTAGGTGAGGGGTATCAGCCCCAGCATTTT. Encoded protein: CASSLGEGYQPQHF.